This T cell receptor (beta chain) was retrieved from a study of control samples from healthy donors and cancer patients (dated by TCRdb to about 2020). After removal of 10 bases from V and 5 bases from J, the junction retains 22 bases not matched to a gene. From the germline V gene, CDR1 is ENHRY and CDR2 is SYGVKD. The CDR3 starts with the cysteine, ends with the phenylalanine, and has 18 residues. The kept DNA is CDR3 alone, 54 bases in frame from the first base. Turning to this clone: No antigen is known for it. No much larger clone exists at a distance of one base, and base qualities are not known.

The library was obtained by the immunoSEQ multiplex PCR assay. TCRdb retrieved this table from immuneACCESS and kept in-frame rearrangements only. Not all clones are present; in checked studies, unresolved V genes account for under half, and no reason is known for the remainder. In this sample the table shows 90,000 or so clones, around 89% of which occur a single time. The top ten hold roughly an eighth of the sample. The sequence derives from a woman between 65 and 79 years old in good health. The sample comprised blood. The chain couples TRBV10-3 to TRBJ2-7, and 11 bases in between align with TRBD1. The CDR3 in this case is CATRGSPRDRGDHHEQYF. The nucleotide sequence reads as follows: TGTGCCACCCGAGGGAGCCCCCGGGACAGGGGGGATCACCACGAGCAGTACTTC.